This T cell receptor (beta chain) originates from a study of T cell responses to AZD1222 COVID-19 vaccine. In germline, CDR1 is GTSNPN, CDR2 SVGIG (reference sequence). V dropped 4 bases and J dropped 7 bases, with 11 bases sitting between them. The CDR3 length is 13 residues. Study results and limitations: Spike regions recognized by vaccine-associated CD4 TCRs spanned the protein, led by 160-218 and 743-854.

Of note for this clone: Its antigen is currently unknown.

Using immunoSEQ multiplex PCR, the repertoire was profiled, and TCRdb retains in-frame clones only, with some absent. The profile shows roughly 100,000 clones, roughly 89% of them singletons. This clonotype was obtained from an adult in good health. The material was peripheral blood, obtained on day 0 of AZD1222 vaccination. This chain joins TRBV30 and TRBJ1-6; maybe TRBD1 (6 bases). The CDR3, as DNA: TGTGCCTGGAATAGGGACATAAATTCACCCCTCCACTTT. Its translation is CAWNRDINSPLHF.